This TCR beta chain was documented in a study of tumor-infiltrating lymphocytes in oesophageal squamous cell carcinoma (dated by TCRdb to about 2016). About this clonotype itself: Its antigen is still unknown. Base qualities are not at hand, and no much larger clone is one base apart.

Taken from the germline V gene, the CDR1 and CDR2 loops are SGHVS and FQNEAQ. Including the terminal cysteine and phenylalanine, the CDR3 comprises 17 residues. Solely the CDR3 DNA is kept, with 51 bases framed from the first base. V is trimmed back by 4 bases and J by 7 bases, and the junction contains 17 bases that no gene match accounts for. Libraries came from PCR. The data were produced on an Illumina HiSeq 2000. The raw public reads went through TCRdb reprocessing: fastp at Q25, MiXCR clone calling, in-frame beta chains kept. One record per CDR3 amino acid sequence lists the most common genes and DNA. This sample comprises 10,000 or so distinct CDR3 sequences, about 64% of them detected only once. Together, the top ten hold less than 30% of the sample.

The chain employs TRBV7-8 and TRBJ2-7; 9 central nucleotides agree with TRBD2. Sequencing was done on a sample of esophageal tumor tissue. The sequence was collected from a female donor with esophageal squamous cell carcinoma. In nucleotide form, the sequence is TGTGCCAGCAGCTCGACTAGCGGAAGAGGCTCCTACAATGAGCAGTACTTC. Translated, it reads CASSSTSGRGSYNEQYF.